This entry lists 20 T cell receptor beta chains sequenced from one sample in a study of immune cell composition in non-small cell lung cancer. Here immunoSEQ multiplex PCR was the method, and the copy in TCRdb shows in-frame clones only, minus some. The sample includes under 6,000 clones, around three quarters of them seen just once. The specimen sequenced was lung tumor tissue. The receptor set was obtained from a human donor with non-small cell lung cancer.

This chain's CDR3 is CASSVGTGEYTDTQYF. In nucleotides, the CDR3 is TGTGCCAGCAGCGTAGGGACAGGGGAATACACAGATACGCAGTATTTT. The chain links TRBV9 to TRBJ2-3, with 9 bases that match TRBD1. The germline CDR1 and CDR2 sequences are SGDLS and YYNGEE. The CDR3 runs 16 residues. J gave up 2 bases and V 0 bases, and 4 bases lay outside the gene matches.

The genes are TRBV7-3 and TRBJ2-5; 10 bases line up with TRBD1. The V gene end was trimmed by 3 bases and the J gene end by 5 bases; junction bases not matched to a gene: 6. CDR1 is SGHTA, CDR2 FQGTGA, per germline. The CDR3 length is 15 residues. The CDR3 loop is CASSFSGTGAETQYF. In nucleotides, the CDR3 is TGTGCCAGCAGCTTCTCCGGGACAGGGGCCGAGACCCAGTACTTC.

The chain links TRBV6-1 to TRBJ1-1; 7 nucleotides match TRBD1. There are 14 residues in the CDR3. Germline V gene data show CDR1 as MNHNS and CDR2 as SASEGT. Unmatched junction bases numbered 6, after V lost 6 bases and J lost 2 bases. The CDR3, as DNA: TGTGCCAGCAGAAGGGGACAGATAAACACTGAAGCTTTCTTT. This sequence encodes CASRRGQINTEAFF.

The V gene is TRBV9, the J gene TRBJ2-5; 11 nucleotides align to TRBD2. Trimming took 0 bases from V and 5 from J; bases not matched to a gene: 9. Germline CDR1 reads SGDLS; CDR2 reads YYNGEE. This CDR3 region has 17 residues. The CDR3 protein is CASSVGLAGGGSETQYF. For the CDR3, the DNA is TGTGCCAGCAGCGTAGGGCTAGCGGGAGGTGGGAGTGAGACCCAGTACTTC.

The genes are TRBV6-1 and TRBJ1-2; D gene ambiguous. Germline V gives CDR1 MNHNS, CDR2 SASEGT. V dropped 3 bases and J dropped 6 bases, with 14 bases sitting between them. The CDR3 runs to 14 residues. The CDR3 sequence is CASSDLVPRDGYTF. The CDR3 nucleotides are TGTGCCAGCAGTGACCTGGTCCCTCGCGATGGCTACACCTTC.

The sample holds a few counts of this clone. This chain links TRBV28 with TRBJ2-1; TRBD2 matches at 11 bases. The CDR3 spans 16 residues. Germline CDR1 reads MDHEN; CDR2 reads SYDVKM. V lost 5 bases to trimming and J lost 9 bases; unmatched junction nucleotides: 12. In nucleotides, the CDR3 is TGTGCCAGCAGTCGCGCCGGGCTAGCGGGAGGAGTTGAGCAGTTCTTC. This encodes CASSRAGLAGGVEQFF.

The chain couples TRBV13 to TRBJ2-3, with TRBD2 matching 10 bases. CDR3 length: 19 residues. Germline lookup yields CDR1 PRHDT and CDR2 FYEKMQ (reference sequence). Trimming at V came to 0 bases and at J to 0 bases, leaving 9 bases not matched to a gene. The DNA for the CDR3 is TGTGCCAGCAGCTTAGGAGGACTAGCGGTGGATACTAGCACAGATACGCAGTATTTT. Amino acids: CASSLGGLAVDTSTDTQYF.

The CDR3 spells CASSLGLDGQFF. CDR3 DNA: TGCGCCAGCAGCTTGGGTCTAGATGGGCAGTTCTTC. This rearrangement joins TRBV5-1 to TRBJ2-1, with no clear D. The germline gives CDR1 SGHRS, CDR2 YFSETQ. V was shortened by 0 bases and J by 12 bases, with 10 bases between the two germline ends. This CDR3 region has 12 residues.

The rearrangement uses TRBV5-8 and TRBJ2-7; 9 bases fit TRBD1. The CDR3 runs 16 residues. J gave up 4 bases and V 5 bases, and 13 bases lay outside the gene matches. Germline V gene sequence: CDR1 SGHTS, CDR2 YDEGEE. For the CDR3, the DNA is TGTGCCAGCAGGGAAGGCGGGGCACAGGGGGCTTACGAGCAGTACTTC. Translating gives CASREGGAQGAYEQYF. The whole variable domain, filled in from reference TRBV5-8 and TRBJ2-7, reads EAGVTQSPTHLIKTRGQQATLRCSPISGHTSVYWYQQALGLGLQFLLWYDEGEERNRGNFPPRFSGRQFPNYSSELNVNALELEDSALYLCASREGGAQGAYEQYFGPGTRLTVT.

The chain employs TRBV19 and TRBJ2-5, with D possibly being TRBD2 (7 bases). The CDR3 consists of 14 residues. From germline, CDR1 is LNHDA and CDR2 SQIVND (reference sequence). V was shortened by 7 bases and J by 2 bases, with 14 bases between the two germline ends. The CDR3 is CASNGGRGQETQYF. The CDR3 DNA follows: TGTGCCAGTAATGGAGGGAGGGGGCAAGAGACCCAGTACTTC.

This clone was found once. CDR3 DNA: TGTGCCATCAGTGAGACAGAGACAGGGGCATGGGGCTACACCTTC. Translated: CAISETETGAWGYTF. The chain joins TRBV10-3 to TRBJ1-2; 8 bases match TRBD1. The junction had 10 bases not matched to a gene; V was cut back by 2 bases and J by 8 bases. The CDR3 loop spans 15 amino acids. Germline lookup yields CDR1 ENHRY and CDR2 SYGVKD.

This chain connects TRBV27 to TRBJ2-7; D possibly corresponds to TRBD1 (5 bases). The length of the CDR3 is 12 residues. Germline CDR1 MNHEY, CDR2 SMNVEV (reference sequence). The V gene lost 0 bases and the J gene lost 7 bases, with 7 bases spanning the gap. The CDR3: CASSLSGLEQYF. CDR3 nucleotides: TGTGCCAGCAGTTTATCGGGGCTGGAGCAGTACTTC.

The gene calls are TRBV7-7 and TRBJ2-5; D is possibly TRBD1 (5 bases). The V gene's germline CDR1 is SSHAT and CDR2 FNYEAQ (reference sequence). The CDR3 runs 13 residues. Trimming took off 0 bases at V and 7 bases at J, with 9 bases between the two ends. The DNA for the CDR3 is TGTGCCAGCAGCTTAGCGCCAGGGCGGACCCAGTACTTC. This translates into CASSLAPGRTQYF.

This clone came up once. The CDR3 region is CASTASWAANTGELFF. The CDR3 DNA reads as TGTGCTAGCACAGCCTCCTGGGCAGCGAACACCGGGGAGCTGTTTTTT. The chain has TRBV12-5 and TRBJ2-2, with unresolved D. Germline CDR1 is LGHNT and CDR2 is FRNRAP. This CDR3 spans 16 amino acids. The V end lost 9 bases, the J end lost 0 bases, and 17 bases lay between the germline ends.

This chain uses TRBV9 with TRBJ2-5; D is ambiguous. Germline CDR1 and CDR2: SGDLS and YYNGEE. Trimming took 6 bases from V and 2 from J, leaving 14 bases between them. The CDR3 runs 14 residues. The DNA of the CDR3 is TGTGCCAGCACCCTCCTGGGCCCACAAGAGACCCAGTACTTC. Its protein is CASTLLGPQETQYF.

Relative to its sample, this clone is medium-sized. The chain links TRBV6-1 to TRBJ1-5; tentatively, D is TRBD1 (5 bases). Trimming removed 1 base from V and 7 bases from J, with 8 bases in between. The CDR3 extends over 13 amino acids. The germline V gene encodes CDR1 MNHNS and CDR2 SASEGT. The CDR3 sequence is CASSEVWGQPQHF. The CDR3 nucleotides are TGTGCCAGCAGTGAAGTCTGGGGCCAGCCCCAGCATTTT.

The genes are TRBV29-1 and TRBJ1-4; D not certain. The CDR3 length is 13 residues. Between the trimmed V and J ends, which lost 3 bases and 7 bases, there was a span of 12 bases. The germline V gene encodes CDR1 SQVTM and CDR2 ANQGSEA. CDR3 protein: CSVESSGGEKLFF. The CDR3 DNA reads as TGCAGCGTTGAGAGCTCCGGAGGTGAAAAACTGTTTTTT.

V and J are TRBV5-1 and TRBJ2-1; no clear D. The CDR3 length is 17 residues. V was clipped by 0 bases and J by 6 bases, with 19 bases between them. Germline V gene sequence: CDR1 SGHRS, CDR2 YFSETQ. CDR3 nucleotide sequence: TGCGCCAGCAGCTTGGCCGGAATATTACGTGGCGGCAATGAGCAGTTCTTC. Translated, it gives CASSLAGILRGGNEQFF. Full variable domain (missing parts from reference TRBV5-1 and TRBJ2-1): KAGVTQTPRYLIKTRGQQVTLSCSPISGHRSVSWYQQTPGQGLQFLFEYFSETQRNKGNFPGRFSGRQFSNSRSEMNVSTLELGDSALYLCASSLAGILRGGNEQFFGPGTRLTVL.

The V and J genes are TRBV7-6 and TRBJ2-2, with TRBD2 as a possible D gene (5 bases). From germline, CDR1 is SGHVS and CDR2 FNYEAQ. This CDR3 comprises 19 residues. Trimming took off 1 base at V and 0 bases at J, with 18 bases between the two ends. CDR3 sequence reads: CASSLGVGWETANTGELFF. Here the CDR3 DNA reads TGTGCCAGCAGCTTAGGTGTGGGGTGGGAGACCGCGAACACCGGGGAGCTGTTTTTT. The full variable domain, completed using reference TRBV7-6 and TRBJ2-2, is GAGVSQSPRYKVTKRGQDVALRCDPISGHVSLYWYRQALGQGPEFLTYFNYEAQQDKSGLPNDRFSAERPEGSISTLTIQRTEQRDSAMYRCASSLGVGWETANTGELFFGEGSRLTVL.

The count of this clone is one. The chain has TRBV7-2 and TRBJ2-1; 8 bases match TRBD1. This CDR3 comprises 16 residues. Germline V gives CDR1 SGHTA, CDR2 FQGNSA. J lost 2 bases, V lost 1 base, and 4 bases had no gene match. CDR3: CASSLVGQGTYNEQFF. CDR3 coding DNA: TGTGCCAGCAGCTTAGTCGGACAGGGAACCTACAATGAGCAGTTCTTC.